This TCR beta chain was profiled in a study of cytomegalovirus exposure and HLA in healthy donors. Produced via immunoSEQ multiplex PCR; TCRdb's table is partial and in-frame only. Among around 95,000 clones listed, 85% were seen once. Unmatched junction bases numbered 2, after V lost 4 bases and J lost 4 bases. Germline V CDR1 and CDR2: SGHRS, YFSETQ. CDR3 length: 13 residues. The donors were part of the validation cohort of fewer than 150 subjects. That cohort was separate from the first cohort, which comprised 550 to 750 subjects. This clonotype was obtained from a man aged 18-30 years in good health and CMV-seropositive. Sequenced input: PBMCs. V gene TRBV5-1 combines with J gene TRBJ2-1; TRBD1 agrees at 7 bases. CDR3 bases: TGCGCCAGCAGCCCGGGACAGTACAATGAGCAGTTCTTC. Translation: CASSPGQYNEQFF.